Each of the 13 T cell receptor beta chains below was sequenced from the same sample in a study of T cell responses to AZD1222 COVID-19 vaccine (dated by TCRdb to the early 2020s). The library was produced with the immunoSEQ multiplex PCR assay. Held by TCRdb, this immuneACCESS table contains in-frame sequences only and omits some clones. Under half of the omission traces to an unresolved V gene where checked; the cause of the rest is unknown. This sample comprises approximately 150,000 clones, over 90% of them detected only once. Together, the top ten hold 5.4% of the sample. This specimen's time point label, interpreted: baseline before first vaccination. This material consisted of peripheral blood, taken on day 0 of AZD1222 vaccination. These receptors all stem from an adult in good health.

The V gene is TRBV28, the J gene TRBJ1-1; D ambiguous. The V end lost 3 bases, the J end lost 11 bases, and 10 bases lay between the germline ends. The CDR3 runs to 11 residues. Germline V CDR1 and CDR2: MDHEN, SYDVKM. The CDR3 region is CASSLDWRAFF. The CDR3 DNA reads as TGTGCCAGCAGTTTGGACTGGCGGGCTTTCTTT.

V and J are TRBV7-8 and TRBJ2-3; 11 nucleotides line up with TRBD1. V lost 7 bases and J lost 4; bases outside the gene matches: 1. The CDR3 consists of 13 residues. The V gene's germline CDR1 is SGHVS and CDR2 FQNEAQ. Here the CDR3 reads CASTGQGADTQYF. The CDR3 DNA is TGTGCCAGCACGGGACAGGGGGCAGATACGCAGTATTTT.

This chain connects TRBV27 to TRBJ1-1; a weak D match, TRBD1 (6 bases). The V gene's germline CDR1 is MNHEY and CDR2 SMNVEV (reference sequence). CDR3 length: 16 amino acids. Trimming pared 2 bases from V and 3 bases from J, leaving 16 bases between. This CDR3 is CASSLIGQNLYTEAFF. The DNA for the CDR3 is TGTGCCAGCAGTTTAATTGGACAGAACCTTTACACTGAAGCTTTCTTT.

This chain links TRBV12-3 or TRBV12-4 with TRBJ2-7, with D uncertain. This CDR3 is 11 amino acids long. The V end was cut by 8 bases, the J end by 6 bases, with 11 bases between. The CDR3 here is CASGFGFEQYF. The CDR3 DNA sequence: TGTGCCAGCGGGTTTGGGTTCGAGCAGTACTTC.

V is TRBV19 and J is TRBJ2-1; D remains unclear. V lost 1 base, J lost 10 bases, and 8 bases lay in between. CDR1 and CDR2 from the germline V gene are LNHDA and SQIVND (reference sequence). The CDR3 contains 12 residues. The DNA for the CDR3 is TGTGCCAGTAGTATAGTGCAGGCCGAGCAGTTCTTC. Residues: CASSIVQAEQFF. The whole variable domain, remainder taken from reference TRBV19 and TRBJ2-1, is DGGITQSPKYLFRKEGQNVTLSCEQNLNHDAMYWYRQDPGQGLRLIYYSQIVNDFQKGDIAEGYSVSREKKESFPLTVTSAQKNPTAFYLCASSIVQAEQFFGPGTRLTVL.

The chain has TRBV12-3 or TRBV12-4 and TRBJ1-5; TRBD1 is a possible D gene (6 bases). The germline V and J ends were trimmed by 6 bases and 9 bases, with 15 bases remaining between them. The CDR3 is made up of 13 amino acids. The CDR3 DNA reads TGTGCCAGCAGCCTTCGGGGGGCTACGCCCCAGCATTTT. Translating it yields CASSLRGATPQHF.

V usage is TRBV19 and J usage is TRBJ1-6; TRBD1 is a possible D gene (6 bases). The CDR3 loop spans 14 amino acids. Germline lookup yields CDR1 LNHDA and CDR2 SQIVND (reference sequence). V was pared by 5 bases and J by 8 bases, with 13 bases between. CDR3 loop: CASSSSRGDSPLHF. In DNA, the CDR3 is TGTGCCAGTAGTTCATCGAGGGGGGATTCACCCCTCCACTTT.

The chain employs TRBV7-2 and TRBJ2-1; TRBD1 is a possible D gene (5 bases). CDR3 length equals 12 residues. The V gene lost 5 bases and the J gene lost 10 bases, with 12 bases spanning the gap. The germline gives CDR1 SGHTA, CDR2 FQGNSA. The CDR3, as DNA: TGTGCCAGCAGCCAGGGTGGATGGGAGCAGTTCTTC. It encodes CASSQGGWEQFF.

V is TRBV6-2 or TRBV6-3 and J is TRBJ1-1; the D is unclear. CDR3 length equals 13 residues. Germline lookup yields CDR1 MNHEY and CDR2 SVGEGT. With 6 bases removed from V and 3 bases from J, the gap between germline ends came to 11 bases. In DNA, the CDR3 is TGTGCCAGCAGCGCGGGGAGGGACACTGAAGCTTTCTTT. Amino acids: CASSAGRDTEAFF.

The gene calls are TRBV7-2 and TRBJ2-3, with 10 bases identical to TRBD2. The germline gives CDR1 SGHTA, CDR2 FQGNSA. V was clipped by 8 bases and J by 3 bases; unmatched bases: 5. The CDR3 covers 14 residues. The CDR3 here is CASSRTSGTDTQYF. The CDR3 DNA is TGTGCCAGCTCCCGGACTAGCGGAACAGATACGCAGTATTTT.

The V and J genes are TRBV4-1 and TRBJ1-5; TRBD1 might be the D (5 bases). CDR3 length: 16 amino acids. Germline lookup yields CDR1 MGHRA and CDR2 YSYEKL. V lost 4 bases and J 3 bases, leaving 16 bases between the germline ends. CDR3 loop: CASSPRSRGTNQPQHF. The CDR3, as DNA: TGCGCCAGCAGCCCTAGATCGCGGGGGACCAATCAGCCCCAGCATTTT.

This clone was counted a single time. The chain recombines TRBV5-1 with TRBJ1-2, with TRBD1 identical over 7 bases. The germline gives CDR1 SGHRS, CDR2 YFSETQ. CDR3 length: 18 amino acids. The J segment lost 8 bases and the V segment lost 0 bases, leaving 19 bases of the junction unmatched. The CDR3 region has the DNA TGCGCCAGCAGCTTGGCCGTTGCAGTAAGTCGTCGAGGGGGCGGCTACACCTTC. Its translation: CASSLAVAVSRRGGGYTF.

CDR3 sequence: CAWNSDGTNSPLHF. In DNA form, the CDR3 reads TGTGCCTGGAACTCCGACGGGACAAATTCACCCCTCCACTTT. J is TRBJ1-6 and V is TRBV30; tentatively, D is TRBD1 (6 bases). Per germline, CDR1 GTSNPN and CDR2 SVGIG (reference sequence). The CDR3 loop spans 14 amino acids. Trimming removed 4 bases at V and 7 bases at J, with 14 bases between.